The 8 T cell receptor beta chains listed next were all sequenced from one sample in a study of high-grade serous ovarian cancer treatment subgroups. Tumor samples were obtained before definitive surgery or chemotherapy. Data came from immunoSEQ multiplex PCR; TCRdb stores just in-frame clones and leaves some out. The sample contains just over 950 clones, roughly three quarters of which appear only once. The sequenced sample consisted of tumor tissue. The receptor source for this set is a human donor with high-grade serous ovarian cancer.

A few counts support this clone. In DNA form, the CDR3 reads TGTGCCAGCAGTTTTGATGGGGTTTCACCCCTCCACTTT. This sequence encodes CASSFDGVSPLHF. The rearrangement links TRBV27 to TRBJ1-6; no firm D call. The CDR3 extends over 13 amino acids. Trimming cost V 3 bases and J 9 bases, with 9 bases left between them. CDR1 MNHEY and CDR2 SMNVEV come from the germline V gene (reference sequence).

Only a few counts were recorded for this clone. The chain recombines TRBV18 with TRBJ2-5; 10 bases match TRBD2. With V trimmed by 0 bases and J by 4 bases, 5 bases remained unmatched. The CDR3 is 16 residues long. Per germline, CDR1 KGHSH and CDR2 LQKENI. CDR3 nucleotide sequence: TGTGCCAGCTCACCACCGAGCGGGGGGGCCCCAGAGACCCAGTACTTC. Protein: CASSPPSGGAPETQYF.

V is TRBV19 and J is TRBJ2-2, with D unresolved. CDR3 length equals 13 residues. The germline V and J ends were trimmed by 11 bases and 0 bases, with 10 bases remaining between them. Looked up from germline, CDR1 is LNHDA and CDR2 is SQIVND (reference sequence). In DNA, the CDR3 is TGTGCCTCCGCCGAACCGAACACCGGGGAGCTGTTTTTT. It is translated as CASAEPNTGELFF.

V gene TRBV5-1 combines with J gene TRBJ2-1; 10 nucleotides line up with TRBD1. This CDR3 comprises 18 residues. Germline V gives CDR1 SGHRS, CDR2 YFSETQ. The J segment lost 6 bases and the V segment lost 1 base, leaving 13 bases of the junction unmatched. The CDR3 sequence: CASSLSSSGTGVSNEQFF. The CDR3 DNA reads as TGCGCCAGCAGCTTGAGTTCGTCCGGGACAGGGGTAAGCAATGAGCAGTTCTTC. Complete variable domain (other parts from reference TRBV5-1 and TRBJ2-1): KAGVTQTPRYLIKTRGQQVTLSCSPISGHRSVSWYQQTPGQGLQFLFEYFSETQRNKGNFPGRFSGRQFSNSRSEMNVSTLELGDSALYLCASSLSSSGTGVSNEQFFGPGTRLTVL.

This chain links TRBV30 with TRBJ2-1, with 13 bases lining up with TRBD2. The CDR3 loop spans 13 amino acids. J was trimmed by 6 bases and V by 7 bases; bases with no gene match: 3. The germline gives CDR1 GTSNPN, CDR2 SVGIG (reference sequence). The CDR3: CASTSGGVNEQFF. In DNA form, the CDR3 reads TGTGCCTCTACTAGCGGGGGGGTCAATGAGCAGTTCTTC.

V gene TRBV25-1 combines with J gene TRBJ2-1; TRBD2 aligns across 7 bases. J lost 1 base, V lost 8 bases, and 2 bases had no gene match. The CDR3 is 13 residues long. The germline V gene encodes CDR1 MGHDK and CDR2 SYGVNS. The CDR3 coding sequence is TGTGCCAGCGGGGAGGGGTCCTACAATGAGCAGTTCTTC. Translating gives CASGEGSYNEQFF.

The rearrangement joins TRBV2 to TRBJ2-5, with D uncertain. The germline V gene encodes CDR1 SNHLY and CDR2 FYNNEI. Trimming took 6 bases from V and 7 from J, leaving 9 bases between them. The CDR3 spans 11 residues. CDR3 DNA sequence: TGTGCCAGCAGCCCTTCGTGGACCCAGTACTTC. It is translated as CASSPSWTQYF.

The CDR3 DNA is TGTGCCAGCTCACCAGCAAACAGCCTCCACACAGATACGCAGTATTTT. Residues: CASSPANSLHTDTQYF. The rearrangement links TRBV18 to TRBJ2-3, with D unresolved. The CDR3 is 16 amino acids. The V end was cut by 2 bases, the J end by 2 bases, with 14 bases between. Germline V gives CDR1 KGHSH, CDR2 LQKENI.